This passage covers 20 T cell receptor beta chains from one sample sequenced in a study of OX40 agonist ivuxolimab in advanced cancers. TCRdb keeps only in-frame clones here, not all; method: immunoSEQ multiplex PCR. This table holds approximately 100,000 clones, around 85% found once. The sample here was CD4+ or CD8+ T cells sorted from blood, taken in a trial of the OX40 agonist ivuxolimab. These TCRs come from an adult with an advanced solid tumor such as melanoma, head and neck, liver or kidney cancer.

This clone was picked up a small number of times. This chain links TRBV2 with TRBJ2-1, with a weak D call TRBD1 (6 bases). Per the germline V gene, CDR1 is SNHLY and CDR2 is FYNNEI. Deletions cut 5 bases from V and 2 bases from J, with 16 bases between. The CDR3 length is 16 residues. As DNA, the CDR3 is TGTGCCAGCAGTAGGAGACGGGACAACCCCTACAATGAGCAGTTCTTC. Translation gives CASSRRRDNPYNEQFF.

V is TRBV6-9 and J is TRBJ1-2; D gene uncertain. CDR1 and CDR2 (germline): MNHGY, SVAAGI. This CDR3 has 14 residues. Trimming pared 7 bases from V and 2 bases from J, leaving 14 bases between. Here the CDR3 DNA reads TGTGCCAGCAACCACCCCGCCGCAAACTATGGCTACACCTTC. Its translation: CASNHPAANYGYTF.

The chain links TRBV28 to TRBJ2-7; the match to TRBD2 covers 7 bases. Per germline, CDR1 MDHEN and CDR2 SYDVKM. The CDR3 totals 15 residues. V was pared by 3 bases and J by 5 bases, with 10 bases of the junction left unmatched. The CDR3, as DNA: TGTGCCAGCAGTTTGGTTGCGGGGGTGGGGGACGAGCAGTACTTC. Protein: CASSLVAGVGDEQYF. The full variable domain, completed using reference TRBV28 and TRBJ2-7, is DVKVTQSSRYLVKRTGEKVFLECVQDMDHENMFWYRQDPGLGLRLIYFSYDVKMKEKGDIPEGYSVSREKKERFSLILESASTNQTSMYLCASSLVAGVGDEQYFGPGTRLTVT.

The V gene is TRBV2, the J gene TRBJ1-1; 7 positions agree with TRBD1. The V and J ends lost 6 bases and 11 bases, in that order; junction bases with no gene match: 6. The germline CDR1 and CDR2 sequences are SNHLY and FYNNEI. CDR3 length: 11 residues. The CDR3 reads CASSETGMAFF. The CDR3 region has the DNA TGTGCCAGCAGCGAGACAGGGATGGCTTTCTTT. Filled out from reference TRBV2 and TRBJ1-1, the complete variable domain reads EPEVTQTPSHQVTQMGQEVILRCVPISNHLYFYWYRQILGQKVEFLVSFYNNEISEKSEIFDDQFSVERPDGSNFTLKIRSTKLEDSAMYFCASSETGMAFFGQGTRLTVV.

Comments on this clone: Other DNA sequences in this sample translate to the same CDR3. V usage is TRBV5-1 and J usage is TRBJ2-7; D gene unclear. The germline gives CDR1 SGHRS, CDR2 YFSETQ. There are 16 residues in the CDR3. Deletions cut 0 bases from V and 4 bases from J, with 17 bases between. CDR3 in DNA: TGCGCCAGCAGCTTGGCCAGGCATCCTGATGGGTACGAGCAGTACTTC. Its translation is CASSLARHPDGYEQYF.

The rearrangement links TRBV7-3 to TRBJ2-1, with 8 bases that match TRBD1. CDR1 SGHTA and CDR2 FQGTGA come from the germline V gene. V gave up 4 bases and J gave up 7 bases; unmatched junction bases: 9. The CDR3 spans 15 residues. CDR3 sequence reads: CASSSRQGHQNEQFF. The CDR3 DNA reads as TGTGCCAGCAGCTCACGACAGGGGCACCAAAATGAGCAGTTCTTC.

This chain uses TRBV28 with TRBJ1-2; 11 bases are shared with TRBD1. V lost 5 bases to trimming and J lost 1 base; unmatched junction nucleotides: 3. Germline V gene lookup returns CDR1 MDHEN and CDR2 SYDVKM. The CDR3 loop spans 15 amino acids. CDR3 region: CASSPDRGHNYGYTF. Written as DNA, the CDR3 is TGTGCCAGCAGTCCGGACAGGGGGCATAACTATGGCTACACCTTC.

The CDR3 DNA sequence: TGCGCCAGCAGCTTGCGTTTTTACGGGACCGGCACTTCTAACTATGGCTACACCTTC. Protein sequence: CASSLRFYGTGTSNYGYTF. The chain carries TRBV5-1 and TRBJ1-2; TRBD1 might be the D (5 bases). Germline loops: CDR1 SGHRS, CDR2 YFSETQ. The CDR3 covers 19 residues. Trimming took 1 base from V and 0 from J, leaving 22 bases between them.

V is TRBV5-6 and J is TRBJ2-1; TRBD2 agrees at 10 bases. In germline, CDR1 is SGHDT, CDR2 YYEEEE. V gave up 4 bases and J gave up 3 bases; unmatched junction bases: 13. CDR3 length equals 18 residues. CDR3 nucleotide sequence: TGTGCCAGCAGCCTACCCCTGGGTCTAGCGGGAGACTACAATGAGCAGTTCTTC. Amino acids: CASSLPLGLAGDYNEQFF.

The rearrangement links TRBV28 to TRBJ2-7; 10 bases agree with TRBD1. CDR1 is MDHEN, CDR2 SYDVKM, per germline. V was clipped by 6 bases and J by 6 bases; unmatched bases: 11. The CDR3 length is 15 residues. As DNA, the CDR3 is TGTGCCAGCAGCAACCCCGGGACAGGGGTTTCCGAGCAGTACTTC. Amino acid sequence: CASSNPGTGVSEQYF.

The V call is TRBV2, the J call TRBJ1-1; 10 nucleotides align to TRBD1. V was pared by 6 bases and J by 4 bases, with 5 bases of the junction left unmatched. The CDR3 runs to 14 residues. The germline V gene encodes CDR1 SNHLY and CDR2 FYNNEI. Here the CDR3 DNA reads TGTGCCAGCAGCGAGGGACAGGGGAGCACTGAAGCTTTCTTT. This encodes CASSEGQGSTEAFF.

The chain is built from TRBV19 and TRBJ1-5; D is possibly TRBD1 (5 bases). The CDR3 consists of 13 residues. Germline V CDR1 and CDR2: LNHDA, SQIVND (reference sequence). Written as DNA, the CDR3 is TGTGGTTCGGCCAGGGAAGTAAGTCAGCCCCAGCATTTT. Encoded protein: CGSAREVSQPQHF.

The J gene is TRBJ1-2, the V gene TRBV16, with D uncertain. V lost 2 bases and J lost 5, with 9 bases in between. The CDR3 covers 13 residues. Looked up from germline, CDR1 is KGHSY and CDR2 is FQNENV. The CDR3 sequence is CASSQGLGYGYTF. The CDR3 region has the DNA TGTGCCAGCAGCCAAGGCTTGGGGTATGGCTACACCTTC. The full variable domain, with the rest looked up from reference TRBV16 and TRBJ1-2, is GEEVAQTPKHLVRGEGQKAKLYCAPIKGHSYVFWYQQVLKNEFKFLISFQNENVFDETGMPKERFSAKCLPNSPCSLEIQATKLEDSAVYFCASSQGLGYGYTFGSGTRLTVV.

This clone came up once. The chain employs TRBV4-1 and TRBJ1-5, with TRBD1 identical over 7 bases. The V gene's germline CDR1 is MGHRA and CDR2 YSYEKL. The ends lost 4 bases at V and 5 bases at J; junction bases unmatched: 5. This CDR3 comprises 14 residues. The CDR3 spells CASSPPGGYQPQHF. The CDR3 DNA sequence: TGCGCCAGCAGCCCTCCAGGGGGTTATCAGCCCCAGCATTTT.

CDR3 in amino acids: CASSSGTGDEKLFF. The CDR3 nucleotides are TGTGCCAGCAGTTCCGGGACAGGGGATGAAAAACTGTTTTTT. The rearrangement joins TRBV2 to TRBJ1-4; 10 bases line up with TRBD1. V was pared by 5 bases and J by 6 bases, with 3 bases of the junction left unmatched. Germline CDR1 reads SNHLY; CDR2 reads FYNNEI. The CDR3 spans 14 residues.

The V call is TRBV9, the J call TRBJ2-7; no clear D. V was trimmed by 1 base and J by 6 bases, leaving 17 bases between them. The CDR3 length is 15 residues. Per germline, CDR1 SGDLS and CDR2 YYNGEE. CDR3 loop: CASSVLTEGASEQYF. CDR3 nucleotide sequence: TGTGCCAGCAGCGTATTAACGGAAGGTGCGTCCGAGCAGTACTTC.

The chain has TRBV6-1 and TRBJ1-2; tentatively, D is TRBD1 (5 bases). There are 16 residues in the CDR3. Germline V gene lookup returns CDR1 MNHNS and CDR2 SASEGT. Deletions cut 4 bases from V and 6 bases from J, with 21 bases between. CDR3 nucleotide sequence: TGTGCCAGCAGTGTGACGCAGAACGCCCCGACAGATGGCTACACCTTC. Its protein is CASSVTQNAPTDGYTF.

The genes are TRBV6-5 and TRBJ2-7; a weak D match, TRBD2 (5 bases). CDR1 and CDR2 (germline): MNHEY, SVGAGI. Trimming cost V 0 bases and J 6 bases, with 6 bases left between them. This CDR3 is 12 amino acids long. The CDR3 sequence is CASSYSSGEQYF. CDR3 in DNA: TGTGCCAGCAGTTACTCGAGCGGCGAGCAGTACTTC.

J is TRBJ2-7 and V is TRBV2; no definite D call. Trimming took off 6 bases at V and 2 bases at J, with 5 bases between the two ends. CDR1 and CDR2 from the germline V gene are SNHLY and FYNNEI. The CDR3 is 11 amino acids. As DNA, the CDR3 is TGTGCCAGCAGCAGAACCTACGAGCAGTACTTC. It codes for CASSRTYEQYF.

This chain joins TRBV18 and TRBJ1-1; possible D gene TRBD1, 5 bases. CDR3 length: 15 amino acids. With 3 bases removed from V and 3 bases from J, the gap between germline ends came to 14 bases. The V gene's germline CDR1 is KGHSH and CDR2 LQKENI. In DNA, the CDR3 is TGTGCCAGCTCACCCACAAGCGGGGGGGACACTGAAGCTTTCTTT. Its translation is CASSPTSGGDTEAFF.